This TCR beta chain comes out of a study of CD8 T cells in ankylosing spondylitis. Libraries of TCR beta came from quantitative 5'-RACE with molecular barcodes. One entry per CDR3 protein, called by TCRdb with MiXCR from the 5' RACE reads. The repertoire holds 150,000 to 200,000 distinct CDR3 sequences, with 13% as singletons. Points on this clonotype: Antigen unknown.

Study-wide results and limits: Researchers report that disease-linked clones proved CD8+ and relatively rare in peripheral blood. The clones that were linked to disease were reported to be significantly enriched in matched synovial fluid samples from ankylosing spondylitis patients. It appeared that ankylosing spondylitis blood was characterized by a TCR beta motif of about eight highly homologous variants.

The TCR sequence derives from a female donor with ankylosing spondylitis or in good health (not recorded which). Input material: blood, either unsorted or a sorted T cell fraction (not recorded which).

CDR3 protein: CSARGLLGHEQYF. CDR3 nucleotides: TGCAGTGCTAGAGGGCTCCTAGGCCACGAGCAGTACTTC. The chain links TRBV20-1 to TRBJ2-7; D is unclear. The germline V gene has CDR1 DFQATT and CDR2 SNEGSKA (reference sequence). With 1 base removed from V and 5 bases from J, the gap between germline ends came to 12 bases. The CDR3 loop spans 13 amino acids.